This T cell receptor (beta chain) was recovered during a study of shared clonotypes between healthy human individuals. Germline V lookup: CDR1 LNHDA, CDR2 SQIVND (reference sequence). This CDR3 has 13 residues. The ends were cut back, 4 bases at V and 4 bases at J, with 8 bases in the middle. TCRdb's copy holds only in-frame clones and misses some; the assay was immunoSEQ multiplex PCR. In the table there are 780,000 or so clones, around 77% of which are singletons. This clonotype originated in a woman aged 25 to 39 in good health. J is TRBJ1-5 and V is TRBV19, with D unresolved. Sequenced input: memory CD4+ T cells sorted from blood. The subset was: CD45RA-negative fraction. The CDR3 loop is CASSTQQNQPQHF. The CDR3 DNA is TGTGCCAGTAGTACCCAGCAAAATCAGCCCCAGCATTTT.